This T cell receptor beta chain was sequenced for a study of T-cell memory formation after mild COVID-19. TCRdb reanalysed the 5' RACE reads using MiXCR and keeps one entry per CDR3 protein. The sample holds about 560,000 distinct CDR3 sequences, under 20% seen once. The ends were cut back, 3 bases at V and 5 bases at J, with 7 bases in the middle. There are 12 residues in the CDR3. This clonotype was obtained from an adult woman who had mild COVID-19 (a few samples of this study predate the infection). Cell type and time point are not known. The chain joins TRBV12-3 or TRBV12-4 to TRBJ2-5; no clear D gene. The sample consisted of PBMCs or a T cell subset sorted from them (not recorded which). CDR3 nucleotides: TGTGCCAGCAGTTTTGAGAGTGAGACCCAGTACTTC. This encodes CASSFESETQYF.